The present T cell receptor (beta chain) was sequenced within a study of read filtering for tumor transcriptome and immune sequencing. The CDR3 loop spans 16 amino acids. Germline CDR1 and CDR2: LNHNV and YYDKDF (reference sequence). The library was built from roughly 400 ng RNA with molecular barcoded adaptors for alpha/delta and beta/gamma chains. TCRdb reprocessed the reads with MiXCR, giving one entry per CDR3 protein. In the table there are around 140,000 distinct CDR3 sequences, about 13% of which are singletons. This clonotype was seen a handful of times. This sequence may be a read error, since a much larger clone differs from it by one base.

The sample was a population of CD138-negative cells sorted from bone marrow. The chain couples TRBV15 to TRBJ1-1; D possibly corresponds to TRBD1 (5 bases). The TCR was taken from a donor aged 40 or older with multiple myeloma. CDR3 coding DNA: TGTGCCACCAGCAGAGATCGGGCCTTGGCGGACACTGAAGCTGTCTTT. Translation gives CATSRDRALADTEAVF.